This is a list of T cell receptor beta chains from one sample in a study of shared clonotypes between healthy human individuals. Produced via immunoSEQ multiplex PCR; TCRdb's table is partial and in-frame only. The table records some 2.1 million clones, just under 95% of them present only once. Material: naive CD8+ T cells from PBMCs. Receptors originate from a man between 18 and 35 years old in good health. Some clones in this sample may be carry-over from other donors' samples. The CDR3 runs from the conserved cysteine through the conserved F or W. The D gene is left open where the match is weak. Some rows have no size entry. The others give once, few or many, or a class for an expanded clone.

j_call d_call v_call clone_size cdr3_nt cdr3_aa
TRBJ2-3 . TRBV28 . TGTGCCAGCAGTCCCGGGCGCACAGGGGATACGCAGTATTTT CASSPGRTGDTQYF
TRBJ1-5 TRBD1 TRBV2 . TGTGCCAGCAGGACAGGGGAGGGGAATCAGCCCCAGCATTTT CASRTGEGNQPQHF
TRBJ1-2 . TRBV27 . TGTGCCAGCACCCCCCGGGGGGGAATGGGCTACACCTTC CASTPRGGMGYTF
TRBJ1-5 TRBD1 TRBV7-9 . TGTGCCAGCAGCTTAGAGACAGGGCCCAGCAATCAGCCCCAGCATTTT CASSLETGPSNQPQHF
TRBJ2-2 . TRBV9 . TGTGCCAGCAGCCCCGGGAACACCGGGGAGCTGTTTTTT CASSPGNTGELFF
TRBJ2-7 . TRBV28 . TGTGCCAGCAGCCCCCTCAAGGGCTACGAGCAGTACTTC CASSPLKGYEQYF
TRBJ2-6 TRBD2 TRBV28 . TGTGCCAGCACCCCCTTGGGGGGGTCTGGGGCCAACGTCCTGACTTTC CASTPLGGSGANVLTF
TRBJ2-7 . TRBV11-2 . TGTGCCAGCAGCTTAGGCGGGGGCAGGGTGAGCTCCTACGAGCAGTACTTC CASSLGGGRVSSYEQYF
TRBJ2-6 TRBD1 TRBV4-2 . TGTGCCAGCAGCCAATCCGGGACAGGGGTCCTCTCTGGGGCCAACGTCCTGACTTTC CASSQSGTGVLSGANVLTF
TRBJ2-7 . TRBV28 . TGTGCCAGCAGCGGTAGCTCCTACGAGCAGTACTTC CASSGSSYEQYF
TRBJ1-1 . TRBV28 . TGTGCCAGCAGTTTAGTTTGGGGAGGTGAAGCTTTCTTT CASSLVWGGEAFF
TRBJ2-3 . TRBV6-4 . TGTGCCAGCAGAAAAACAGGGACCGCTAGCACAGATACGCAGTATTTT CASRKTGTASTDTQYF
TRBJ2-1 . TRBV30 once TGTGCCTGGAATCGACTGAGCTCCTACAATGAGCAGTTCTTC CAWNRLSSYNEQFF
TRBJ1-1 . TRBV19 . TGTGCCAGTAGTATCGTTACAGGGTACACTGAAGCTTTCTTT CASSIVTGYTEAFF
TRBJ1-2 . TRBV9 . TGTGCCAGCAGCGTAGGGCTCCGGCTTAACTATGGCTACACCTTC CASSVGLRLNYGYTF
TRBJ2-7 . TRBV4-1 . TGCGCCAGCAGCCAAGATACGGGGCAGGGATACGAGCAGTACTTC CASSQDTGQGYEQYF
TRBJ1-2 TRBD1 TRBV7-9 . TGTGCCAGCAGCTCCGGGACAGGGTTCGCCTATGGCTACACCTTC CASSSGTGFAYGYTF
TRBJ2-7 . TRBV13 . TGTGCCAGCAGCCTCGGGATGGAGGGAACTTACGAGCAGTACTTC CASSLGMEGTYEQYF
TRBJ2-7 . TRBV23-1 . TGCGCCAGCAGTCAGTGGTCCGAGCAGTACTTC CASSQWSEQYF
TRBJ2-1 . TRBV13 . TGTGCCAGCAGTATACTACCTCTTGGACAATACAATGAGCAGTTCTTC CASSILPLGQYNEQFF
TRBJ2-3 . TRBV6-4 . TGTGCCAGCAGTTGGGACATTACTAGCACAGATACGCAGTATTTT CASSWDITSTDTQYF
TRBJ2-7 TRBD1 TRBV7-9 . TGTGCCAGCAGCATCCGGGACAGCAGCTCCTACGAGCAGTACTTC CASSIRDSSSYEQYF
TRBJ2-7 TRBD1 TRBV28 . TGTGCCAGCAGAGAGGACAGGGGGTCCTACGAGCAGTACTTC CASREDRGSYEQYF
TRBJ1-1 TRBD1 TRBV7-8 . TGTGCCAGCAGCTTAAGGAGAGACAGGGATAACACTGAAGCTTTCTTT CASSLRRDRDNTEAFF
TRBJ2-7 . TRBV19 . TGTGCCAGTAGTACCTACGGACGGGGCTACGAGCAGTACTTC CASSTYGRGYEQYF
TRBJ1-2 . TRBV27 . TGTGCCAGCAGTGCCCGGACAAGGGCCAACTATGGCTACACCTTC CASSARTRANYGYTF
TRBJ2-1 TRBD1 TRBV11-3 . TGTGCCAGCAGCTCCCCGGGGGACAGGGGATCTTACTACAATGAGCAGTTCTTC CASSSPGDRGSYYNEQFF
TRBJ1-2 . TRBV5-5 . TGTGCCAGCAGCCCGGGGACTACCATTCCCAAGCGTGGCTACACCTTC CASSPGTTIPKRGYTF
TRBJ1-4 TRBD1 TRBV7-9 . TGTGCCAGCAGCTGGGACAGGGGGCCATATGAAAAACTGTTTTTT CASSWDRGPYEKLFF
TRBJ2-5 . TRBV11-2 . TGTGCCAGCAGCCCCAGGCCTAGCGACGTAGAGACCCAGTACTTC CASSPRPSDVETQYF
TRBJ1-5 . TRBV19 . TGTGCCAGTAGTATAGATCCCTCACAGGGTTGGCGCCACGAGCCCCAGCATTTT CASSIDPSQGWRHEPQHF
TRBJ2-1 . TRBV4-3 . TGCGCCAGCAGCCAAGATTCGCAACAGCCCAATGAGCAGTTCTTC CASSQDSQQPNEQFF
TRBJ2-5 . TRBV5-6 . TGTGCCAGCGGGCGGACAGCTAACCTGGAGACCCAGTACTTC CASGRTANLETQYF
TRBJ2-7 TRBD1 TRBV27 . TGTGCCAGCAGTCACCCCGGGACAGGACCTTACGAGCAGTACTTC CASSHPGTGPYEQYF
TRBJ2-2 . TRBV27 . TGTGCCAGCAGTTTAATGGGAACTGGGGCCGGGGAGCTGTTTTTT CASSLMGTGAGELFF
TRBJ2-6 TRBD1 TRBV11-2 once TGTGCCAGCAGCCCAGGGGGTGGGGCCAACGTCCTGACTTTC CASSPGGGANVLTF
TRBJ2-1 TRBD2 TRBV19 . TGTGCCAGTTCTCACCCGTCCGGACTAGCGGGATCTCTTTCCTACAATGAGCAGTTCTTC CASSHPSGLAGSLSYNEQFF
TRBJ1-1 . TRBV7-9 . TGTGCCAGCAGCACCGTGGGGGGGGCGAACACTGAAGCTTTCTTT CASSTVGGANTEAFF
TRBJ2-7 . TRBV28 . TGTGCCAGCAGTTTAGTCTCCAGCTTAACCTACGAGCAGTACTTC CASSLVSSLTYEQYF
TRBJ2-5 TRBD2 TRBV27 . TGTGCCAGCAGTTTTAGACTAGCCGGGGAGACCCAGTACTTC CASSFRLAGETQYF
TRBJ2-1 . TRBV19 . TGTGCCAGTAGTATCATGGTCTCCTACAATGAGCAGTTCTTC CASSIMVSYNEQFF
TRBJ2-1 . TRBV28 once TGTGCCAGCAGTCCCTATAATAAGCTTCCAGGCTCCTACAATGAGCAGTTCTTC CASSPYNKLPGSYNEQFF
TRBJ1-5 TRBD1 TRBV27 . TGTGCCAGCAGCCCCACAGGGGTAAATCAGCCCCAGCATTTT CASSPTGVNQPQHF
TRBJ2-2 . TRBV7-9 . TGTGCCAGCAGCCCCGACAAGGTGGAGCTGTTTTTT CASSPDKVELFF
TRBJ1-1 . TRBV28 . TGTGCCAGCACCCAGAGGGGGGCCATAATGAACACTGAAGCTTTCTTT CASTQRGAIMNTEAFF